This passage covers 11 T cell receptor beta chains from one sample sequenced in a study of CD8+CD57+ T cells in acquired aplastic anemia (dated by TCRdb to 2017 to 2018). Instrument on record: Illumina HiSeq 2000. Genomic DNA served as template for TCR beta VDJ combination and CDR3 sequence profiling. TCRdb passed the public sequencing reads through fastp at Q25 and MiXCR, retaining productive beta sequences. Rows are combined by CDR3 protein, so each entry shows the most common genes and DNA. The sample profile shows about 170,000 distinct CDR3 sequences; around half of them were found once. Approximately 1% of the sample goes to the ten largest clones. Patients chosen for sequencing had shown expansion of CD8+CD57+ cells by flow cytometry. Sequenced input: sorted CD4+, CD8+, or CD8+CD57+ T cells (not recorded which) from PBMCs. Receptors originate from a human donor with aplastic anemia.

This clonotype has a count of ten or more. This sequence joins TRBV6-1 and TRBJ2-3, with D possibly being TRBD1 (5 bases). The germline V gene has CDR1 MNHNS and CDR2 SASEGT. The CDR3 totals 15 residues. The V end lost 1 base, the J end lost 2 bases, and 10 bases lay between the germline ends. Here the CDR3 DNA reads TGTGCCAGCAGTGAAGTCGGACACTCCACAGATACGCAGTATTTT. Translation: CASSEVGHSTDTQYF.

The chain combines TRBV7-9 with TRBJ1-2; D perhaps matches TRBD1 (6 bases). Germline lookup yields CDR1 SEHNR and CDR2 FQNEAQ (reference sequence). This CDR3 has 12 amino acids. With 8 bases removed from V and 8 bases from J, the gap between germline ends came to 15 bases. CDR3 nucleotide sequence: TGTGCCAGCGGGGGCGGTCTCGGAGGCTACACCTTC. It encodes CASGGGLGGYTF.

A remark on this clonotype: With a much larger clone just one base away, this may be a read error. The chain links TRBV6-1 to TRBJ2-7; D might be TRBD1 (7 bases). The CDR3 covers 17 residues. Per germline, CDR1 MNHNS and CDR2 SASEGT. The CDR3 spells CASSARTGGLGTYERYF. The DNA of the CDR3 is TGTGCCAGCAGTGCCCGGACAGGAGGGCTTGGCACCTACGAGCGGTACTTC.

This rearrangement joins TRBV5-1 to TRBJ1-2; D gene ambiguous. The CDR3 is made up of 13 amino acids. Germline CDR1 and CDR2: SGHRS and YFSETQ. V shed 0 bases and J shed 8 bases, with 11 bases lying between them. CDR3 in amino acids: CASSLAGGEGYTF. The DNA for the CDR3 is TGCGCCAGCAGCTTGGCCGGCGGAGAGGGCTACACCTTC. Full variable domain (outside the CDR3, taken from reference TRBV5-1 and TRBJ1-2): KAGVTQTPRYLIKTRGQQVTLSCSPISGHRSVSWYQQTPGQGLQFLFEYFSETQRNKGNFPGRFSGRQFSNSRSEMNVSTLELGDSALYLCASSLAGGEGYTFGSGTRLTVV.

The CDR3 DNA follows: TGTGCCAGCAGCTTCTCGGGTAGCGGCTCCTACAATGAGCAGTTCTTC. It specifies CASSFSGSGSYNEQFF. V is TRBV5-4 and J is TRBJ2-1, with a weak D call TRBD2 (6 bases). Trimming removed 2 bases from V and 0 bases from J, with 12 bases in between. From germline, CDR1 is SGHNT and CDR2 YYREEE (reference sequence). CDR3 length equals 16 residues. The full variable domain, completed using reference TRBV5-4 and TRBJ2-1, is ETGVTQSPTHLIKTRGQQVTLRCSSQSGHNTVSWYQQALGQGPQFIFQYYREEENGRGNFPPRFSGLQFPNYSSELNVNALELDDSALYLCASSFSGSGSYNEQFFGPGTRLTVL.

The V call is TRBV2, the J call TRBJ1-5; D is perhaps TRBD1 (5 bases). Trimming cost V 3 bases and J 9 bases, with 12 bases left between them. This CDR3 region has 13 residues. The germline gives CDR1 SNHLY, CDR2 FYNNEI. CDR3 residues: CASSDIPGGPQHF. The CDR3 nucleotides read TGTGCCAGCAGTGACATCCCTGGGGGGCCCCAGCATTTT.

This clonotype was seen a few times. The J gene is TRBJ1-4, the V gene TRBV6-4; 7 bases are shared with TRBD1. CDR3 size: 16 residues. Looked up from germline, CDR1 is MRHNA and CDR2 is SNTAGT. V was clipped by 2 bases and J by 4 bases; unmatched bases: 7. The CDR3: CASSDDRVKINEKLFF. Here the CDR3 DNA reads TGTGCCAGCAGTGACGACAGGGTAAAAATTAATGAAAAACTGTTTTTT.

Concerning this clonotype: It may be a read error: a sequence one base away is much more abundant. V gene TRBV27 combines with J gene TRBJ1-2; D ambiguous. The CDR3 consists of 12 residues. Germline values: CDR1 MNHEY, CDR2 SMNVEV (reference sequence). Trimming pared 5 bases from V and 8 bases from J, leaving 12 bases between. CDR3 in DNA: TGTGCCAGCAGTCAGTCTAGAGGAGGCTACACCTTC. It translates to CASSQSRGGYTF.

This clonotype was recorded many times. The chain employs TRBV5-4 and TRBJ2-3; D is unresolved. This CDR3 region has 12 residues. Trimming left V 4 bases short and J 2 bases short, with 5 bases between. Per the germline V gene, CDR1 is SGHNT and CDR2 is YYREEE (reference sequence). This chain's CDR3 is CASSRNTDTQYF. The CDR3 DNA follows: TGTGCCAGCAGCAGAAACACAGATACGCAGTATTTT.

This clonotype was recorded a few times. The rearrangement links TRBV15 to TRBJ1-6; TRBD1 is a possible D gene (6 bases). CDR3 length equals 14 residues. CDR1 LNHNV and CDR2 YYDKDF come from the germline V gene (reference sequence). V was clipped by 5 bases and J by 14 bases, with 19 bases between them. As DNA, the CDR3 is TGTGCCACCAGCGTACCCGGGACATTCCGCACCCTCCACTTT. It is translated as CATSVPGTFRTLHF.

The gene calls are TRBV5-4 and TRBJ1-1; D is undetermined. Trimming took off 2 bases at V and 4 bases at J, with 15 bases between the two ends. The CDR3 length is 15 residues. CDR1 SGHNT and CDR2 YYREEE come from the germline V gene (reference sequence). The DNA of the CDR3 is TGTGCCAGCAGCTTAAGGGCTGGGTTTGTCACTGAAGCTTTCTTT. Protein: CASSLRAGFVTEAFF.